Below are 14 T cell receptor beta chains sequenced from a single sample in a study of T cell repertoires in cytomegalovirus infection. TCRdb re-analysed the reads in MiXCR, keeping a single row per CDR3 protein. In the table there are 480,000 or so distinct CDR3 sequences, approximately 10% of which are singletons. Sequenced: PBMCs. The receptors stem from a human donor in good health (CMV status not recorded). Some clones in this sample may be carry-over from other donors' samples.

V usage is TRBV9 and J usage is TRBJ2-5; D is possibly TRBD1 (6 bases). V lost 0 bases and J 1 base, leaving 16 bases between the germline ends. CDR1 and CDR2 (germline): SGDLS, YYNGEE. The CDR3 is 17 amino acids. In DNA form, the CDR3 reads TGTGCCAGCAGCGTAGCCCTCAGACAGGAAGGCCAAGAGACCCAGTACTTC. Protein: CASSVALRQEGQETQYF. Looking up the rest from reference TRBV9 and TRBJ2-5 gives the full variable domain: DSGVTQTPKHLITATGQRVTLRCSPRSGDLSVYWYQQSLDQGLQFLIQYYNGEERAKGNILERFSAQQFPDLHSELNLSSLELGDSALYFCASSVALRQEGQETQYFGPGTRLLVL.

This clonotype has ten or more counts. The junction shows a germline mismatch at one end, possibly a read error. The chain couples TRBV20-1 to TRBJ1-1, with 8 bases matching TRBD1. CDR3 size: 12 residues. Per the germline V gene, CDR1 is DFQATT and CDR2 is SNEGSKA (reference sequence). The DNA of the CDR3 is TGCAGTGCTAGAGACAGGGGGCCAGGGTATGTCTTT. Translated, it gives CSARDRGPGYVF.

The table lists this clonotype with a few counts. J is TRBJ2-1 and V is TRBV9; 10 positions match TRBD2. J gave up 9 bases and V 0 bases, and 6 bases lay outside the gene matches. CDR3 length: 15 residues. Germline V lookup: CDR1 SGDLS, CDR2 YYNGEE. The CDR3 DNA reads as TGTGCCAGCAGCGTAGCCAGCGGGAGGGAGCTTGAGCAGTTCTTC. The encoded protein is CASSVASGRELEQFF.

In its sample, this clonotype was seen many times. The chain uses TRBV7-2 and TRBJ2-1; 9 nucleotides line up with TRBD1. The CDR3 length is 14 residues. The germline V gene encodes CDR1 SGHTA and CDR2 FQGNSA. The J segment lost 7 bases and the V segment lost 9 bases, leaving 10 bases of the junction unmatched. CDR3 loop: CASLENRGLNEQFF. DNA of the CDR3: TGTGCCAGTCTGGAAAACAGGGGGCTGAATGAGCAGTTCTTC.

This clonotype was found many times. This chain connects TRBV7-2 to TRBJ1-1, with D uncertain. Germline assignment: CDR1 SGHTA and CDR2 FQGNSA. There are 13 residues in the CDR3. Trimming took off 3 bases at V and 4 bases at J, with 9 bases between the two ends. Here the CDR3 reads CASSLFLGTEAFF. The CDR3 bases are TGTGCCAGCAGCTTGTTCCTGGGCACTGAAGCTTTCTTT.

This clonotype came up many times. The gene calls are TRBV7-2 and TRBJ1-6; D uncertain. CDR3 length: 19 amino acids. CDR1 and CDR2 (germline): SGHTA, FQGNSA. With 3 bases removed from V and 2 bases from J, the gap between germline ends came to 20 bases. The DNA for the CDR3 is TGTGCCAGCAGCTTGATAGTCGGGGTAACGGAGCCCTATAATTCACCCCTCCACTTT. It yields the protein CASSLIVGVTEPYNSPLHF.

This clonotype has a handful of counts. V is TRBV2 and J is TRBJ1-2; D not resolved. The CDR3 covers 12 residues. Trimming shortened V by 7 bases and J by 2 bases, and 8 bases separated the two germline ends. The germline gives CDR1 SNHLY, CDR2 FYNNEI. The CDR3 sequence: CASTRGNYGYTF. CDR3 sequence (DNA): TGTGCCAGCACAAGAGGCAACTATGGCTACACCTTC.

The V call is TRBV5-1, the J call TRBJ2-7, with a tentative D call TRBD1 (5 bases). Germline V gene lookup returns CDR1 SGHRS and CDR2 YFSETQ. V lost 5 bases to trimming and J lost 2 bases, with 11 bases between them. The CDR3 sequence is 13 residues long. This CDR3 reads CASRSTDPYEQYF. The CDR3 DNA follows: TGCGCCAGCAGGTCGACAGACCCCTACGAGCAGTACTTC.

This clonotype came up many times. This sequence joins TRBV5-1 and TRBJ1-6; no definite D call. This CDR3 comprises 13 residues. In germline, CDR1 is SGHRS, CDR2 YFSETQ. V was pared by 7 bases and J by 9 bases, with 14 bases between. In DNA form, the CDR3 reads TGCGCCAGCTCGCTGAATTCGGGTTCACCCCTCCACTTT. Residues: CASSLNSGSPLHF. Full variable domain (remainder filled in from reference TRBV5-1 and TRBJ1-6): KAGVTQTPRYLIKTRGQQVTLSCSPISGHRSVSWYQQTPGQGLQFLFEYFSETQRNKGNFPGRFSGRQFSNSRSEMNVSTLELGDSALYLCASSLNSGSPLHFGNGTRLTVT.

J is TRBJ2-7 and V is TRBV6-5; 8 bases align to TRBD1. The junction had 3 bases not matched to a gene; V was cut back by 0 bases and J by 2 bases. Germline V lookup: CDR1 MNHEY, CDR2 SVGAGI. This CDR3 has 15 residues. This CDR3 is CASSYSQGATYEQYF. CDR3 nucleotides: TGTGCCAGCAGTTACTCCCAGGGGGCTACCTACGAGCAGTACTTC.

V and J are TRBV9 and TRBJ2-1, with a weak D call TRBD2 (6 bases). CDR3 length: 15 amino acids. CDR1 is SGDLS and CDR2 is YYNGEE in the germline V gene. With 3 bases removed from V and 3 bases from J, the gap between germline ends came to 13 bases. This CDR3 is CASSAAETSYNEQFF. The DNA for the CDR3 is TGTGCCAGCAGCGCGGCCGAGACTAGCTACAATGAGCAGTTCTTC.

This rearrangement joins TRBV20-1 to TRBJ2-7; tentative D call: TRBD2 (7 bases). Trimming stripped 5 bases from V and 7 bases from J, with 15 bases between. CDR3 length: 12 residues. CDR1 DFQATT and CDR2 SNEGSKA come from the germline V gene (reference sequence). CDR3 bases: TGCAGTGCTGGGGGGGGGCCCTGGGAGCAGTACTTC. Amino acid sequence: CSAGGGPWEQYF.

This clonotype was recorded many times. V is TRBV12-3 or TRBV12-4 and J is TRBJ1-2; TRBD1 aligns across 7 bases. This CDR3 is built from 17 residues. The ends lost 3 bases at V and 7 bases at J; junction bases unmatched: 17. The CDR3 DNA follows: TGTGCCAGCAGTTTTCGCGGGCAGGGGGGGGGGTCGAGTGGCTACACCTTC. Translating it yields CASSFRGQGGGSSGYTF.

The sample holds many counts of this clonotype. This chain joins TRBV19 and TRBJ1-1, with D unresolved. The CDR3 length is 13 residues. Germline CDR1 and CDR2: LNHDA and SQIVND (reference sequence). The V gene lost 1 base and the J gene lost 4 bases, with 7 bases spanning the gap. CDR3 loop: CASSIGGVTEAFF. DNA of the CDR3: TGTGCCAGTAGTATAGGCGGAGTCACTGAAGCTTTCTTT.